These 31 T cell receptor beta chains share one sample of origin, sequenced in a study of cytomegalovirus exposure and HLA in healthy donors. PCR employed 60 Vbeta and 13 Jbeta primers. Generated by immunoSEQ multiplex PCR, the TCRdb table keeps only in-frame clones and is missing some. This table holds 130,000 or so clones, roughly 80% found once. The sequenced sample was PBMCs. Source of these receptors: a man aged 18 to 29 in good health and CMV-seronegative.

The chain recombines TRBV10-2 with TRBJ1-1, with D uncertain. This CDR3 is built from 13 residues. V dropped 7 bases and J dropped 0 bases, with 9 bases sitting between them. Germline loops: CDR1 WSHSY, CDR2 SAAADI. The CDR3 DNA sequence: TGCGCCAGCACCAGGAACATGAACACTGAAGCTTTCTTT. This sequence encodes CASTRNMNTEAFF.

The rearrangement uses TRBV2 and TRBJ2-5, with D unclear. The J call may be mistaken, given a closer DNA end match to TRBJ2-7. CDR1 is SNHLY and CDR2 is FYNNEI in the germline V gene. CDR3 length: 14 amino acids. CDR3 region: CASSAMTSSYEQYF. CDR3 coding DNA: TGTGCCAGCAGTGCAATGACAAGCTCCTACGAGCAGTACTTC.

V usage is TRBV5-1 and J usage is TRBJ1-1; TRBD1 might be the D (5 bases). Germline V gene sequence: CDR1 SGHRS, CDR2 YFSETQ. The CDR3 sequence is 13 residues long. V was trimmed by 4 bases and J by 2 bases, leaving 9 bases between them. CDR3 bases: TGCGCCAGCAGCCCGACAGACAACACTGAAGCTTTCTTT. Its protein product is CASSPTDNTEAFF. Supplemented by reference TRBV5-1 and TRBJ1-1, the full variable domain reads KAGVTQTPRYLIKTRGQQVTLSCSPISGHRSVSWYQQTPGQGLQFLFEYFSETQRNKGNFPGRFSGRQFSNSRSEMNVSTLELGDSALYLCASSPTDNTEAFFGQGTRLTVV.

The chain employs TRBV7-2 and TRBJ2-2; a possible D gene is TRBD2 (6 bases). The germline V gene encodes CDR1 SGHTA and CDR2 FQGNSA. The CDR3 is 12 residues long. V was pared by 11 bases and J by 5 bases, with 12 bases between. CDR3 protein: CAPAGQTGELFF. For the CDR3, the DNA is TGTGCCCCGGCGGGGCAAACCGGGGAGCTGTTTTTT.

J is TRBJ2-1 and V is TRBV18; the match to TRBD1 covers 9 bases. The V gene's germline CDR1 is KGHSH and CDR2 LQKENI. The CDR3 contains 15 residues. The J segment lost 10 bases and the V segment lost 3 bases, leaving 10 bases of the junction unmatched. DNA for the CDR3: TGTGCCAGCTCACCCCCCGGGACAGGGATGGGCGAGCAGTTCTTC. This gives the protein CASSPPGTGMGEQFF.

The CDR3 coding sequence is TGTGCCAGCAGCGACGGAGGGATCTATGGCTACACCTTC. Protein: CASSDGGIYGYTF. The J gene is TRBJ1-2, the V gene TRBV6-5; D is uncertain. The length of the CDR3 is 13 residues. CDR1 is MNHEY and CDR2 is SVGAGI in the germline V gene. Trimming took off 6 bases at V and 4 bases at J, with 12 bases between the two ends.

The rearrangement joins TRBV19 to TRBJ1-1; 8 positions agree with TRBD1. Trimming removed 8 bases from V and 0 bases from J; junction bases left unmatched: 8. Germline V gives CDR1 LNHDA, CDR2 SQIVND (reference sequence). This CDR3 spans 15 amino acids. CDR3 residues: CASGRDRHLNTEAFF. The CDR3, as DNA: TGTGCCAGTGGTCGGGACAGGCACTTGAACACTGAAGCTTTCTTT.

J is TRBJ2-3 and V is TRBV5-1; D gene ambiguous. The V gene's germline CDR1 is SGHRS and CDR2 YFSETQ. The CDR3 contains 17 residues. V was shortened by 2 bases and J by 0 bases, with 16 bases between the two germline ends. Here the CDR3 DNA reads TGCGCCAGCAGCTTAAATAGAAACTCAATAAGCACAGATACGCAGTATTTT. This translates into CASSLNRNSISTDTQYF.

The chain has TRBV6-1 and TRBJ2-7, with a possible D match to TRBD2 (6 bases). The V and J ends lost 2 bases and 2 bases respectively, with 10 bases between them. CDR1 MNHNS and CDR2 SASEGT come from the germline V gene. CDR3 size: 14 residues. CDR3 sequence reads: CASSEPRGTYEQYF. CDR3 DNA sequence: TGTGCCAGCAGTGAACCGCGGGGAACCTACGAGCAGTACTTC.

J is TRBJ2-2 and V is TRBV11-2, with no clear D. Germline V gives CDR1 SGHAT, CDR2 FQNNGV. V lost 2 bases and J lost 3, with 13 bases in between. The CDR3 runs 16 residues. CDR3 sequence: CASSLLTVLDTGELFF. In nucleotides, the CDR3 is TGTGCCAGCAGCTTACTAACGGTCCTGGACACCGGGGAGCTGTTTTTT.

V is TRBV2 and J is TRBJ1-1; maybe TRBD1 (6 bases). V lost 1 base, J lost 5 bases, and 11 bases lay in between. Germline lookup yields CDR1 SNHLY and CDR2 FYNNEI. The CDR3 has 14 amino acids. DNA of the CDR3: TGTGCCAGCAGTGAAGGAGGGGGGGCGACTGAAGCTTTCTTT. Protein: CASSEGGGATEAFF.

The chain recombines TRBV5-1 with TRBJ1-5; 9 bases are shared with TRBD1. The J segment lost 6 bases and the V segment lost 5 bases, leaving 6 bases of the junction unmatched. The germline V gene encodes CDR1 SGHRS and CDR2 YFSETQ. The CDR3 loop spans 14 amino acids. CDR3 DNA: TGCGCCAGCAGTTCCGGACAGGGGAGTCAGCCCCAGCATTTT. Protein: CASSSGQGSQPQHF.

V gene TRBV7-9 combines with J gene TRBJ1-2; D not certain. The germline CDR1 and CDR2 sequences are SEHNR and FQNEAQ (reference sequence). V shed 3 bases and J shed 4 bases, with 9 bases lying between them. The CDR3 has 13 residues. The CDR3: CASSFGQPYGYTF. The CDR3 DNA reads TGTGCCAGCAGCTTTGGGCAACCCTATGGCTACACCTTC.

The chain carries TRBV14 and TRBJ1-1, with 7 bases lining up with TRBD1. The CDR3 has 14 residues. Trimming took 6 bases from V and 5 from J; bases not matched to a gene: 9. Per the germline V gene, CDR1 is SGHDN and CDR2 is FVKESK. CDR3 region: CASSRWQQGTEAFF. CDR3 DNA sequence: TGTGCCAGCAGTCGGTGGCAACAGGGGACTGAAGCTTTCTTT. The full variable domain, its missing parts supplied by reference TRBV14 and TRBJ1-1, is EAGVTQFPSHSVIEKGQTVTLRCDPISGHDNLYWYRRVMGKEIKFLLHFVKESKQDESGMPNNRFLAERTGGTYSTLKVQPAELEDSGVYFCASSRWQQGTEAFFGQGTRLTVV.

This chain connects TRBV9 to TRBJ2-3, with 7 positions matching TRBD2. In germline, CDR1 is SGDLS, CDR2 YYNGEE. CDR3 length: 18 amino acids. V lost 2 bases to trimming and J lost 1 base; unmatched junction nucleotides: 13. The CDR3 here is CASSVPAGIETGTDTQYF. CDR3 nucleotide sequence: TGTGCCAGCAGCGTCCCAGCGGGGATAGAGACGGGCACAGATACGCAGTATTTT.

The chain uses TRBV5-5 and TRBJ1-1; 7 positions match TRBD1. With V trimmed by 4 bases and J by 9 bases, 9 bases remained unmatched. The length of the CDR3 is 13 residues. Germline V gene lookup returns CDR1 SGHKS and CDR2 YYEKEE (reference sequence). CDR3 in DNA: TGTGCCAGCAGCATAGGGACAGACCAGAAAGCTTTCTTT. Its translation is CASSIGTDQKAFF.

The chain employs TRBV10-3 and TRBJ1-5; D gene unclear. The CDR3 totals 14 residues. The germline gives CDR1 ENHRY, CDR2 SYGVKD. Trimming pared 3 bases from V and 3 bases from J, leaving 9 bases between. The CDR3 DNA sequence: TGTGCCATCAGTGAAGCGGCGGACAATCAGCCCCAGCATTTT. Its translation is CAISEAADNQPQHF.

The chain's CDR3 is CASSSNHIRISTDTQYF. As DNA, the CDR3 is TGTGCCAGCAGTTCCAACCATATCCGAATATCTACCGATACGCAGTATTTT. This chain joins TRBV27 and TRBJ2-3; no reliable D call. The CDR3 extends over 17 amino acids. V gave up 4 bases and J gave up 6 bases, with 23 bases separating them. Germline V gives CDR1 MNHEY, CDR2 SMNVEV (reference sequence).

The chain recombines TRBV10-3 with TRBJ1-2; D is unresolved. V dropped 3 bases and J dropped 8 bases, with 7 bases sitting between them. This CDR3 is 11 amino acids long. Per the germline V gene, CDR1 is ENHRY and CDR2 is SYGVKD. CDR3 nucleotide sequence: TGTGCCATCAGTGATACCCGGGGCTACACCTTC. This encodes CAISDTRGYTF.

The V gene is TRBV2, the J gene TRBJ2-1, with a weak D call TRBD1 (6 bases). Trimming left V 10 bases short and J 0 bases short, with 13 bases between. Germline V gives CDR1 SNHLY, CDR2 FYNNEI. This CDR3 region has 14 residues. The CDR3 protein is CATGGLSSYNEQFF. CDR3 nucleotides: TGTGCCACTGGGGGCCTTAGCTCCTACAATGAGCAGTTCTTC.

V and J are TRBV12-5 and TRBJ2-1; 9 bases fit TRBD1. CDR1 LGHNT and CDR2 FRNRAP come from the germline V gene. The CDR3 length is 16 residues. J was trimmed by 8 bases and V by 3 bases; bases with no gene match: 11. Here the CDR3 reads CASGLAGTGTNYEQFF. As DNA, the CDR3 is TGTGCTAGTGGTTTAGCCGGGACAGGGACTAACTATGAGCAGTTCTTC.

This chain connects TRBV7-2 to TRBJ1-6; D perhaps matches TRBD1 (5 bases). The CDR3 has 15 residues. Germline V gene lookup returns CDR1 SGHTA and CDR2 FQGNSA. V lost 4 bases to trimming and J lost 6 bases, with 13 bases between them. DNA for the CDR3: TGTGCCAGCAGCTACATTGGGGGGGGTAATTCACCCCTCCACTTT. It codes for CASSYIGGGNSPLHF.

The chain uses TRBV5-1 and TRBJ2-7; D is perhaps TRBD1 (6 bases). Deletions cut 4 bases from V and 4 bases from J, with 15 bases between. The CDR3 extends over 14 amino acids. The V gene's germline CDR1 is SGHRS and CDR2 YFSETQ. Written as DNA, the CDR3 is TGCGCCAGCAGCCCCCCCGGACAGAGTTACGAGCAGTACTTC. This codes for CASSPPGQSYEQYF. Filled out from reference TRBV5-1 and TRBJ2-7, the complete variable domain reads KAGVTQTPRYLIKTRGQQVTLSCSPISGHRSVSWYQQTPGQGLQFLFEYFSETQRNKGNFPGRFSGRQFSNSRSEMNVSTLELGDSALYLCASSPPGQSYEQYFGPGTRLTVT.

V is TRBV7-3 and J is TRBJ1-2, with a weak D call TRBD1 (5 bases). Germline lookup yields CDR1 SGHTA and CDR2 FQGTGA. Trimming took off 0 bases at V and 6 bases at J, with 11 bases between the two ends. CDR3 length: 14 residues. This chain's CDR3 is CASSLTGASDGYTF. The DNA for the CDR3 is TGTGCCAGCAGCTTAACAGGGGCTTCGGATGGCTACACCTTC.

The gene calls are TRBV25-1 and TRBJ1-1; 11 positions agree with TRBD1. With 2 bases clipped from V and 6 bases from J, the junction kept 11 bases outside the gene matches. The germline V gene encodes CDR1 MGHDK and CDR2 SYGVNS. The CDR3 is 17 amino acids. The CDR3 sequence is CASSEGIGGTGGSEAFF. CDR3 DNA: TGTGCCAGCAGTGAAGGAATCGGGGGGACAGGGGGGTCTGAAGCTTTCTTT.

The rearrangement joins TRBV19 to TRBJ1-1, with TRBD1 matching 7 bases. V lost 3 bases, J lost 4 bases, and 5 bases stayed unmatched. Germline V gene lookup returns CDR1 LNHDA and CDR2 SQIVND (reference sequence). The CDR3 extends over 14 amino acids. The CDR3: CASSIPPGGTEAFF. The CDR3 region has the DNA TGTGCCAGTAGTATCCCCCCAGGGGGCACTGAAGCTTTCTTT.

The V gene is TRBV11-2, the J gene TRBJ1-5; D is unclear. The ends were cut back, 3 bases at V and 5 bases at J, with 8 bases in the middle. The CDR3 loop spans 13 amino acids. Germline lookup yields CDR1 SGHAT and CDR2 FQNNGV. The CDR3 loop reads CASSFGEYQPQHF. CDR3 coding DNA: TGTGCCAGCAGCTTCGGGGAGTATCAGCCCCAGCATTTT.

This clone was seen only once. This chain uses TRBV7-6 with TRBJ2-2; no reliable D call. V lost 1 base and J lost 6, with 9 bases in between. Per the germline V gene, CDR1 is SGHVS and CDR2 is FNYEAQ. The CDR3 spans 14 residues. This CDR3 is CASSLVESPGELFF. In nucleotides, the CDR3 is TGTGCCAGCAGCTTAGTAGAATCTCCCGGGGAGCTGTTTTTT.

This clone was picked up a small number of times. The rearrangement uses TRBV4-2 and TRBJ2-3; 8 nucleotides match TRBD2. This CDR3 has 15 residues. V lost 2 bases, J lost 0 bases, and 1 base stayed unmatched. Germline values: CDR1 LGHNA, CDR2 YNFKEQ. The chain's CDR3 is CASSQIAGSTDTQYF. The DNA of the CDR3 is TGTGCCAGCAGCCAAATAGCGGGGAGCACAGATACGCAGTATTTT.

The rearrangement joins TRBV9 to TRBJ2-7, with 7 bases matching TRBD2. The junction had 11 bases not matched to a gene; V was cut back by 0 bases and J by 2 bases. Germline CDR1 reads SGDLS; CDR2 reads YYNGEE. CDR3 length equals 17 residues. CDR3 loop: CASSVGTDSAGPYEQYF. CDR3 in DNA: TGTGCCAGCAGCGTAGGGACGGACTCAGCGGGACCCTACGAGCAGTACTTC.

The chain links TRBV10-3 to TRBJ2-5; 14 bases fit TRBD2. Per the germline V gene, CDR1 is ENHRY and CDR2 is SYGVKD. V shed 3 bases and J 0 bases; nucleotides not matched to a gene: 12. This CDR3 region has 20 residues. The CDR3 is CAISDSSGTSGGPYQETQYF. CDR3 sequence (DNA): TGTGCCATCAGTGATTCATCCGGGACTAGCGGGGGCCCGTACCAAGAGACCCAGTACTTC.